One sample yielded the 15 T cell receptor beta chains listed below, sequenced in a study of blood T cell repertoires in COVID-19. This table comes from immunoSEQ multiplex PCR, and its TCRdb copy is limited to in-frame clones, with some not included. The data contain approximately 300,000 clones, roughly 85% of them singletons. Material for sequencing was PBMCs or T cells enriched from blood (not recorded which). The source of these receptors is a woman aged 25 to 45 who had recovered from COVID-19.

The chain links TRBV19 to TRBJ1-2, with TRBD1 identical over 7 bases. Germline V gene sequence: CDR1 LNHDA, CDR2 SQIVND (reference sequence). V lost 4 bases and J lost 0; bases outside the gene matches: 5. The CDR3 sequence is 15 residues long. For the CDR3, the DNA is TGTGCCAGTAGTAAAGACAGGGCTTCTAACTATGGCTACACCTTC. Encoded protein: CASSKDRASNYGYTF.

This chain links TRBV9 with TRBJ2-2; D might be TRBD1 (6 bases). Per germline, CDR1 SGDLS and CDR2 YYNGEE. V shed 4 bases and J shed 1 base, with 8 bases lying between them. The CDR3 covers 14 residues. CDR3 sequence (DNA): TGTGCCAGCAGCCCCAGGGGGAACACCGGGGAGCTGTTTTTT. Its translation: CASSPRGNTGELFF.

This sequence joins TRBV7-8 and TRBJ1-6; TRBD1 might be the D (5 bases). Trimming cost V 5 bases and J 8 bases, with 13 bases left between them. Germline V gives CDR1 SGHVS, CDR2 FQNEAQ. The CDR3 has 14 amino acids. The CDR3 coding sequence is TGTGCCAGCAGCCCGGGACTCGAGTATTCACCCCTCCACTTT. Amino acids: CASSPGLEYSPLHF.

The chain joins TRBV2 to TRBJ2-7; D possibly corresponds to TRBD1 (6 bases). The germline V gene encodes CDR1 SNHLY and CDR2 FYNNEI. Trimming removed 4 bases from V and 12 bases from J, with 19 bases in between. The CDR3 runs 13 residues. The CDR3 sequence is CASSAGDTPGTYF. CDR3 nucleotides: TGTGCCAGCAGTGCCGGGGACACACCCGGTACGTACTTC.

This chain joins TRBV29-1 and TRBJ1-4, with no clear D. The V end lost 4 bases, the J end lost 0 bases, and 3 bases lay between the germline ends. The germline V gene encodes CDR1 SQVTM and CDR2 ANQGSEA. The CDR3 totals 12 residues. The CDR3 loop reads CSVGPTNEKLFF. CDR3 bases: TGCAGCGTTGGGCCAACTAATGAAAAACTGTTTTTT.

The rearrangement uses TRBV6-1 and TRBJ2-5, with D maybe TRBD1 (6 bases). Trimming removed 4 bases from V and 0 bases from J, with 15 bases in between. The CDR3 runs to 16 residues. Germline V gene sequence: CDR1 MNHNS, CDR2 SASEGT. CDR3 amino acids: CASSVGTTGYQETQYF. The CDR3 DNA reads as TGTGCCAGCAGTGTTGGGACCACAGGGTACCAAGAGACCCAGTACTTC.

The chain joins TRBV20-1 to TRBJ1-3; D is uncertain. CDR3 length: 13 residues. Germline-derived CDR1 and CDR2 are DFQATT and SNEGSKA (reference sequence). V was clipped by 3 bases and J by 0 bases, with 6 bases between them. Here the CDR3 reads CSASFHSGNTIYF. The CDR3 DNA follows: TGCAGTGCTAGTTTCCACTCTGGAAACACCATATATTTT.

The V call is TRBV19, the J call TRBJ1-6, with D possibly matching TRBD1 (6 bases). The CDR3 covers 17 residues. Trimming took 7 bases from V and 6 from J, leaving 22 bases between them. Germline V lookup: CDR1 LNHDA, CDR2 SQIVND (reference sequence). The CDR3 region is CASTHPGPGQINSPLHF. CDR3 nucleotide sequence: TGTGCCAGTACCCACCCGGGACCGGGACAAATTAATTCACCCCTCCACTTT.

The CDR3, as DNA: TGTGCCACCAGCAGAGGGGACAGTTCCTACGAGCAGTACTTC. This sequence encodes CATSRGDSSYEQYF. This sequence joins TRBV15 and TRBJ2-7; 7 bases match TRBD1. The V and J ends lost 1 base and 1 base, in that order; junction bases with no gene match: 1. CDR1 is LNHNV and CDR2 is YYDKDF in the germline V gene (reference sequence). The CDR3 consists of 14 residues.

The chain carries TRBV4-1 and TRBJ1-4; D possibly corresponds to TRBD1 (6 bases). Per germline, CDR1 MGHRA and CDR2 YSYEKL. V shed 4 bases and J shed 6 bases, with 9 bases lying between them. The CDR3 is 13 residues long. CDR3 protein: CASSRNRDEKLFF. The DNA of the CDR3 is TGCGCCAGCAGCCGGAACAGGGATGAAAAACTGTTTTTT.

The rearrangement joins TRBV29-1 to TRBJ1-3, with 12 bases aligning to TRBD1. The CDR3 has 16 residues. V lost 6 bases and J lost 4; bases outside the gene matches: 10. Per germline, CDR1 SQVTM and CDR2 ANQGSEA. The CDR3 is CSVRIAGQGAGNTIYF. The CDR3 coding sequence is TGCAGCGTGCGGATCGCGGGACAGGGGGCCGGAAACACCATATATTTT. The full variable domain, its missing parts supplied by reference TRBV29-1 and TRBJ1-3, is SAVISQKPSRDICQRGTSLTIQCQVDSQVTMMFWYRQQPGQSLTLIATANQGSEATYESGFVIDKFPISRPNLTFSTLTVSNMSPEDSSIYLCSVRIAGQGAGNTIYFGEGSWLTVV.

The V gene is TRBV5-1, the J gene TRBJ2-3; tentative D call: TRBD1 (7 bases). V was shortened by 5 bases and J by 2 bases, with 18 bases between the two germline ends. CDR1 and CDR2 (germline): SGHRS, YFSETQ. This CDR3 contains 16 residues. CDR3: CASRLRQGGVTDTQYF. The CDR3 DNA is TGCGCCAGCAGATTGCGACAGGGAGGAGTCACAGATACGCAGTATTTT.

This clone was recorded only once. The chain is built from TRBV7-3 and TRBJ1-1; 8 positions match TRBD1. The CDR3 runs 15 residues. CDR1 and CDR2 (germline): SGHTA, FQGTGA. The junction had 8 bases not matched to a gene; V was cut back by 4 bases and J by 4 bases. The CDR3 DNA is TGTGCCAGCAGCTCAACAGGGGGAATCGGCACTGAAGCTTTCTTT. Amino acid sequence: CASSSTGGIGTEAFF. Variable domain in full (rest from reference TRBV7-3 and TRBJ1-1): GAGVSQTPSNKVTEKGKYVELRCDPISGHTALYWYRQSLGQGPEFLIYFQGTGAADDSGLPNDRFFAVRPEGSVSTLKIQRTERGDSAVYLCASSSTGGIGTEAFFGQGTRLTVV.

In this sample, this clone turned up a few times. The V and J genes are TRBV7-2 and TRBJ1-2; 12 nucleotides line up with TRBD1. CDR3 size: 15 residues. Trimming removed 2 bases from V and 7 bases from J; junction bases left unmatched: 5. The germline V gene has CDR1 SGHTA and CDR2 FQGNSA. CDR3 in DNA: TGTGCCAGCAGCTTAACCGGGACAGGGGGCAGTGGCTACACCTTC. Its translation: CASSLTGTGGSGYTF.

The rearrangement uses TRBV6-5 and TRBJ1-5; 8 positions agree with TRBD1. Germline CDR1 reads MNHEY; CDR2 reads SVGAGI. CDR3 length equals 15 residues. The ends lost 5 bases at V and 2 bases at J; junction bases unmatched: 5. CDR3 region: CASSHTGGGNQPQHF. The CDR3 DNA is TGTGCCAGCAGTCACACAGGGGGGGGCAATCAGCCCCAGCATTTT.